This TCR beta chain was sequenced during a study of human T cells and chemical hapten exposure (TCRdb year 2021). Regarding the research as a whole: Libraries were pooled for sequencing, and per-sample TCR yields varied mainly because of small differences in library volumes within the pool. From each blood RNA sample, both TCR alpha and TCR beta chains were sequenced. Peripheral blood TCR repertoire changes were tracked in vivo in alopecia patients during primary and secondary sensitization to the hapten diphenylcyclopropenone (DPC). Broad study findings and their caveats: No change with DPC sensitization was found in the number of TCRs above 1 in 1000 frequency, and no evidence of global repertoire structure alterations was found. After repeated subsampling, changes were observed in the strength of the expansion versus patch-test correlation and in the threshold at which the correlation became significant.

The library was produced with 5' RACE. Reads for this sample came from an Illumina MiSeq. Library preparation attached unique molecular identifiers to individual cDNA molecules for quantitative, reproducible TCR counting. Processing in the source paper ran as follows. The median number of TCRs per sample was approximately 96,000, ranging from 23,224 to 690,600. V, J and CDR3 annotation of the TCR reads was performed with the Decombinator software suite. For PS versus PT1 abundance plots, all samples were subsampled to the same number of TCRs (28,000). TCRs were defined as expanded if absent before sensitization and observed at least eight times at the 2-week time point. TCRdb redid the processing of the public reads, applying fastp at Q25 and MiXCR, and retained in-frame beta chains. A single entry per CDR3 protein holds the most common genes and DNA from its merged rows. The V and J calls were not made by the authors but by TCRdb's processing. The sample table lists over 70,000 distinct CDR3 sequences, about 16% of them with a count of one. The ten largest clones take up under 7.5% of the sample.

Unfractionated whole blood was collected in Tempus Blood RNA tubes, and total RNA was extracted from that blood. As TCR sequencing controls, about five healthy volunteers were used, with blood taken at day 0, 2 weeks and 6 weeks. The CDR3 starts with the cysteine, ends with the phenylalanine, and has 15 residues. Of all the DNA, just the CDR3 is kept, 45 bases in frame from base 1. V lost 5 bases and J lost 5 bases, and the count of bases not matched to a germline gene is 11. From the germline V gene, CDR1 is SGHTA and CDR2 is FQGNSA. In its sample, this clonotype was seen many times. Its antigen has not been determined. No much larger clone exists at a distance of one base, and base qualities are not known.

The chain joins TRBV7-2 to TRBJ2-7, with 8 bases aligning to TRBD2. This receptor was obtained from a female donor in good health. The DNA sequence is as follows: TGTGCCAGCAGCCCACGGGGGGGCCGGTTCAACGAGCAGTACTTC. It encodes CASSPRGGRFNEQYF.